The 2 T cell receptor beta chains presented below share a single source sample, sequenced in a study of blood T cell repertoires in COVID-19. Measured with immunoSEQ multiplex PCR; TCRdb has only the in-frame clones, and not every one. The table shows some 97,000 clones, with about nine tenths occurring only once. Sample: peripheral blood. The origin of the receptors is a man aged 55 to 70 with acute or convalescent COVID-19.

This rearrangement joins TRBV30 to TRBJ1-6, with a weak D call TRBD1 (6 bases). Per the germline V gene, CDR1 is GTSNPN and CDR2 is SVGIG (reference sequence). This CDR3 comprises 13 residues. Trimming stripped 5 bases from V and 2 bases from J, with 7 bases between. CDR3 residues: CAWEGAYNSPLHF. The CDR3 DNA is TGTGCCTGGGAGGGGGCCTATAATTCACCCCTCCACTTT.

The chain couples TRBV6-5 to TRBJ1-5; tentative D call: TRBD1 (6 bases). The length of the CDR3 is 14 residues. V lost 6 bases and J 6 bases, leaving 15 bases between the germline ends. CDR1 and CDR2 from the germline V gene are MNHEY and SVGAGI. The CDR3 loop is CASSLRTVGQPQHF. The CDR3 DNA is TGTGCCAGCAGCCTAAGGACAGTTGGTCAGCCCCAGCATTTT.